One and the same sample provided the 30 T cell receptor beta chains below, sequenced in a study of post-analysis software for immune sequencing data. Study-level findings and limits: TRBV segments more frequent in patients than in controls numbered several and included TRBV5-6, TRBV5-1 and TRBV20-1.

These TCRs are of unknown antigen specificity. Incorporated into the TCR beta cDNA libraries were unique molecular identifiers, which served to reduce PCR and sequencing biases. From the PCR reads, TCRdb called clonotypes with MiXCR, one entry per CDR3 protein. This sample has about 820,000 distinct CDR3 sequences; around 50% occur once, and the top ten carry 4% to 5.5%. Material: blood. All receptors come from a girl aged 5-17 years with multiple sclerosis.

The J gene is TRBJ2-1, the V gene TRBV7-9; TRBD1 matches at 11 bases. The germline V gene has CDR1 SEHNR and CDR2 FQNEAQ (reference sequence). The CDR3 has 12 amino acids. The CDR3 DNA reads as TGTTTGGGGGGACAGGGGGATGGTGTGCAGTTCTTC. This sequence encodes CLGGQGDGVQFF.

The chain links TRBV12-5 to TRBJ2-1; D unclear. The better agreement between TRBJ2-7 and the DNA end casts doubt on the J call. The CDR3 contains 13 residues. Per germline, CDR1 LGHNT and CDR2 FRNRAP. The CDR3 reads CASGLVSYNEQYF. The CDR3 nucleotides are TGTGCTAGTGGTTTGGTCTCCTACAATGAGCAGTACTTC.

J is TRBJ1-1 and V is TRBV5-1; D remains unclear. Looked up from germline, CDR1 is SGHRS and CDR2 is YFSETQ. The germline V and J ends were trimmed by 3 bases and 0 bases, with 12 bases remaining between them. The CDR3 sequence is 15 residues long. In DNA form, the CDR3 reads TGCGCCAGCAGCTCTTCTCCCGTTATGAACACTGAAGCTTTCTTT. This gives the protein CASSSSPVMNTEAFF.

This CDR3 is CSASGRTELNTEAFF. CDR3 nucleotides: TGCAGTGCTTCTGGACGGACAGAGTTGAACACTGAAGCTTTCTTT. This chain uses TRBV20-1 with TRBJ1-1; TRBD1 might be the D (6 bases). Germline assignment: CDR1 DFQATT and CDR2 SNEGSKA (reference sequence). Trimming cost V 5 bases and J 0 bases, with 16 bases left between them. This CDR3 contains 15 residues.

The rearrangement uses TRBV5-6 and TRBJ2-3; the D is unclear. V was cut by 0 bases and J by 1 base, with 15 bases left in between. Germline CDR1 SGHDT, CDR2 YYEEEE. The CDR3 has 17 residues. Here the CDR3 DNA reads TGTGCCAGCAGCTTGGCCGTAACAGTGTTCGGCACAGATACGCAGTATTTT. Protein product: CASSLAVTVFGTDTQYF.

CDR3 in amino acids: CASSFSGTGGYNEQFF. In DNA, the CDR3 is TGTGCCAGCAGCTTTTCCGGGACAGGGGGCTACAATGAGCAGTTCTTC. The gene calls are TRBV7-9 and TRBJ2-1; TRBD1 aligns across 11 bases. From germline, CDR1 is SEHNR and CDR2 FQNEAQ (reference sequence). V dropped 3 bases and J dropped 3; count of bases not matched to a gene: 4. The CDR3 contains 16 residues. Full variable domain (remainder filled in from reference TRBV7-9 and TRBJ2-1): DTGVSQNPRHKITKRGQNVTFRCDPISEHNRLYWYRQTLGQGPEFLTYFQNEAQLEKSRLLSDRFSAERPKGSFSTLEIQRTEQGDSAMYLCASSFSGTGGYNEQFFGPGTRLTVL.

This clonotype has more than one count but fewer than ten. V is TRBV29-1 and J is TRBJ2-5; tentatively, D is TRBD1 (6 bases). Germline lookup yields CDR1 SQVTM and CDR2 ANQGSEA. The length of the CDR3 is 14 residues. Trimming took 6 bases from V and 4 from J, leaving 18 bases between them. The chain's CDR3 is CSVFTGSGGETQYF. In nucleotides, the CDR3 is TGCAGCGTCTTTACAGGGTCTGGGGGAGAGACCCAGTACTTC.

The genes are TRBV15 and TRBJ2-7; D unclear. Trimming removed 0 bases at V and 3 bases at J, with 12 bases between. CDR1 LNHNV and CDR2 YYDKDF come from the germline V gene (reference sequence). The CDR3 runs to 15 residues. The CDR3 reads CATSRDLGQIYEQYF. Here the CDR3 DNA reads TGTGCCACCAGCAGAGATCTCGGTCAGATCTACGAGCAGTACTTC.

This sequence joins TRBV9 and TRBJ2-7, with TRBD2 matching 13 bases. TRBJ2-5 matches the DNA end more closely, so the J call is doubtful. In germline, CDR1 is SGDLS, CDR2 YYNGEE. This CDR3 region has 15 residues. CDR3 nucleotide sequence: TGTGCCAGCAGTAGAATGGGACTAGCGGGGGAGACCCAGTACTTC. This codes for CASSRMGLAGETQYF.

The rearrangement uses TRBV10-3 and TRBJ2-7, with D unclear. Germline V gives CDR1 ENHRY, CDR2 SYGVKD. The CDR3 is 13 amino acids. V dropped 2 bases and J dropped 0 bases, with 5 bases sitting between them. The CDR3 DNA sequence: TGTGCCATCAGTGAGCGGAGCTCCTACGAGCAGTACTTC. This gives the protein CAISERSSYEQYF.

This clonotype was counted a few times. The DNA of the CDR3 is TGTGCCAGCAGCTTGGGGACCGGGGTAGCAGCGTCCTACGAGCAGTACTTC. This encodes CASSLGTGVAASYEQYF. The chain employs TRBV5-6 and TRBJ2-7, with a possible D match to TRBD2 (5 bases). This CDR3 has 17 amino acids. V gave up 0 bases and J gave up 1 base, with 17 bases separating them. CDR1 and CDR2 (germline): SGHDT, YYEEEE. Full variable domain (remainder filled in from reference TRBV5-6 and TRBJ2-7): DAGVTQSPTHLIKTRGQQVTLRCSPKSGHDTVSWYQQALGQGPQFIFQYYEEEERQRGNFPDRFSGHQFPNYSSELNVNALLLGDSALYLCASSLGTGVAASYEQYFGPGTRLTVT.

This chain uses TRBV7-9 with TRBJ2-5; D uncertain. V was trimmed by 2 bases and J by 0 bases, leaving 10 bases between them. Germline CDR1 and CDR2: SEHNR and FQNEAQ (reference sequence). The CDR3 has 15 residues. This CDR3 reads CASSLKTPNQETQYF. CDR3 sequence (DNA): TGTGCCAGCAGCTTAAAAACACCCAACCAAGAGACCCAGTACTTC.

The chain combines TRBV5-1 with TRBJ2-3; 15 positions match TRBD2. V lost 5 bases and J lost 3; bases outside the gene matches: 10. Germline CDR1 reads SGHRS; CDR2 reads YFSETQ. The CDR3 spans 18 residues. The CDR3 DNA is TGCGCCAGCAGTTTTGTCGGGACTAGCGGGAGGAGGACAGATACGCAGTATTTT. Its translation is CASSFVGTSGRRTDTQYF.

This clonotype showed up just a few times. V is TRBV29-1 and J is TRBJ2-7; 9 positions agree with TRBD1. The CDR3 is 14 amino acids. Germline V lookup: CDR1 SQVTM, CDR2 ANQGSEA. V shed 7 bases, J shed 2 bases, and the junction held 9 bases outside the gene matches. The CDR3 bases are TGCAGCGCATCGTCCGGGACAGGGACCTACGAGCAGTACTTC. Protein product: CSASSGTGTYEQYF.

The V gene is TRBV3-1, the J gene TRBJ1-1; D might be TRBD1 (6 bases). The CDR3 has 13 amino acids. Germline V gene sequence: CDR1 LGHDT, CDR2 YNNKEL (reference sequence). V lost 0 bases to trimming and J lost 8 bases, with 10 bases between them. The CDR3 DNA sequence: TGTGCCAGCAGCCAAGATCGCAGGGGCGAAGCTTTCTTT. Translation gives CASSQDRRGEAFF. Full variable domain (remainder filled in from reference TRBV3-1 and TRBJ1-1): DTAVSQTPKYLVTQMGNDKSIKCEQNLGHDTMYWYKQDSKKFLKIMFSYNNKELIINETVPNRFSPKSPDKAHLNLHINSLELGDSAVYFCASSQDRRGEAFFGQGTRLTVV.

This clonotype has a count of ten or more. V usage is TRBV7-9 and J usage is TRBJ1-2; D remains unclear. The length of the CDR3 is 12 residues. Trimming left V 1 base short and J 8 bases short, with 8 bases between. Germline V gives CDR1 SEHNR, CDR2 FQNEAQ (reference sequence). The CDR3 here is CASSLGGVGYTF. The CDR3 DNA reads TGTGCCAGCAGCTTAGGTGGAGTCGGCTACACCTTC.

This clonotype has only a few counts. The J gene is TRBJ1-2, the V gene TRBV5-1; no definite D call. The V and J ends lost 2 bases and 0 bases respectively, with 5 bases between them. Germline CDR1 is SGHRS and CDR2 is YFSETQ. The CDR3 is 13 amino acids. The CDR3 spells CASSFGPNYGYTF. The CDR3 DNA sequence: TGCGCCAGCAGCTTCGGGCCTAACTATGGCTACACCTTC.

V gene TRBV5-1 combines with J gene TRBJ1-2, with TRBD1 as a possible D gene (5 bases). This CDR3 spans 15 amino acids. Deletions cut 0 bases from V and 8 bases from J, with 17 bases between. The germline V gene has CDR1 SGHRS and CDR2 YFSETQ. CDR3 sequence: CASSLDYTGVYGYTF. Here the CDR3 DNA reads TGCGCCAGCAGCTTGGATTATACAGGAGTATACGGCTACACCTTC.

This clonotype has more than one count but fewer than ten. This chain uses TRBV6-5 with TRBJ2-5; TRBD1 or TRBD2 may be the D gene (5 bases each). CDR1 MNHEY and CDR2 SVGAGI come from the germline V gene. CDR3 length: 14 amino acids. V was clipped by 0 bases and J by 5 bases, with 10 bases between them. The CDR3: CASSYSWGSETQYF. The CDR3 DNA reads TGTGCCAGCAGTTACTCTTGGGGGTCGGAGACCCAGTACTTC.

This clonotype was seen a single time. The rearrangement links TRBV20-1 to TRBJ1-5; 8 bases fit TRBD1. The CDR3 runs 14 residues. Germline trimming cut 5 bases from V and 3 bases from J; bases unmatched to any gene: 6. Germline V lookup: CDR1 DFQATT, CDR2 SNEGSKA (reference sequence). The CDR3 DNA reads TGCAGTGCTGCCCCGGACAGGGCCAATCAGCCCCAGCATTTT. Its protein product is CSAAPDRANQPQHF.

The count of this clonotype is one. The chain is built from TRBV29-1 and TRBJ2-1; 10 positions agree with TRBD2. CDR1 is SQVTM and CDR2 is ANQGSEA in the germline V gene. J lost 13 bases, V lost 6 bases, and 12 bases had no gene match. The CDR3 has 13 amino acids. CDR3 bases: TGCAGCGTGGGAGCGGGAGGGCCATCGAGTCAGTTCTTC. It specifies CSVGAGGPSSQFF.

The chain uses TRBV5-1 and TRBJ2-3; D is unresolved. V gave up 5 bases and J gave up 7 bases, with 11 bases separating them. The CDR3 length is 12 residues. Germline V gene data show CDR1 as SGHRS and CDR2 as YFSETQ. Here the CDR3 DNA reads TGCGCCAGCAGTTTTCCTAGTAATACGCAGTATTTT. Its translation: CASSFPSNTQYF.

V usage is TRBV7-7 and J usage is TRBJ2-3; 10 bases map to TRBD2. Germline V gene lookup returns CDR1 SSHAT and CDR2 FNYEAQ (reference sequence). There are 16 residues in the CDR3. The V and J ends lost 2 bases and 6 bases, in that order; junction bases with no gene match: 8. CDR3 sequence (DNA): TGTGCCAGCAGCTTACTAGCGGGGGCCCAGGGGGATACGCAGTATTTT. Encoded protein: CASSLLAGAQGDTQYF.

The chain combines TRBV6-1 with TRBJ2-1; no reliable D call. This CDR3 comprises 15 residues. Trimming pared 0 bases from V and 2 bases from J, leaving 8 bases between. From germline, CDR1 is MNHNS and CDR2 SASEGT. The DNA of the CDR3 is TGTGCCAGCAGTGAAGCCCCGCAAGCCTACAATGAGCAGTTCTTC. It encodes CASSEAPQAYNEQFF.

This clonotype was found a few times. The V call is TRBV10-3, the J call TRBJ2-1; 8 nucleotides align to TRBD2. The V segment lost 10 bases and the J segment 7 bases; nucleotides outside the gene matches: 15. Germline loops: CDR1 ENHRY, CDR2 SYGVKD. The CDR3 consists of 15 residues. The CDR3 nucleotides are TGTGCCACCGGAGCGGGAGTGGGGATATCAAATGAGCAGTTCTTC. Translated, it gives CATGAGVGISNEQFF.

The CDR3 bases are TGTGCCAGCAGTGCGAGAGAGGGGGCCAAAAACATTCAGTACTTC. This translates into CASSAREGAKNIQYF. The gene calls are TRBV6-1 and TRBJ2-4; perhaps D is TRBD1 or TRBD2 (5 bases each). Per the germline V gene, CDR1 is MNHNS and CDR2 is SASEGT. Trimming stripped 4 bases from V and 1 base from J, with 11 bases between. This CDR3 spans 15 amino acids.

The chain carries TRBV3-1 and TRBJ2-1, with TRBD2 matching 9 bases. V was pared by 4 bases and J by 6 bases, with 16 bases of the junction left unmatched. The CDR3 length is 18 residues. Germline CDR1 and CDR2: LGHDT and YNNKEL (reference sequence). Here the CDR3 reads CASSLRLLGGRAINEQFF. The CDR3 DNA is TGTGCCAGCAGCCTACGTCTTCTTGGCGGGAGGGCCATCAATGAGCAGTTCTTC.

Details on this clonotype: At one boundary the junction diverges from the germline segment, which might be a read error. DNA of the CDR3: TGTGCCGGCAGCTACCCCACAGGGGTGACGCAGTATTTT. Its protein product is CAGSYPTGVTQYF. The chain uses TRBV7-9 and TRBJ2-3; 7 bases line up with TRBD1. Germline V lookup: CDR1 SEHNR, CDR2 FQNEAQ (reference sequence). CDR3 length equals 13 residues.

V and J are TRBV20-1 and TRBJ2-7, with D perhaps TRBD2 (5 bases). Germline lookup yields CDR1 DFQATT and CDR2 SNEGSKA (reference sequence). The CDR3 consists of 12 residues. The germline V and J ends were trimmed by 7 bases and 4 bases, with 14 bases remaining between them. Written as DNA, the CDR3 is TGCAGTGTCAGGCGGGCGGAGTACGAGCAGTACTTC. Its translation: CSVRRAEYEQYF.

V usage is TRBV3-1 and J usage is TRBJ2-7, with TRBD1 matching over 7 bases. The CDR3 has 16 residues. Unmatched junction bases numbered 13, after V lost 3 bases and J lost 5 bases. CDR1 LGHDT and CDR2 YNNKEL come from the germline V gene (reference sequence). The CDR3 spells CASSQAGGPERDEQYF. CDR3 bases: TGTGCCAGCAGCCAGGCAGGGGGACCGGAAAGAGACGAGCAGTACTTC.